The source of this T cell receptor beta chain is a study of graft-versus-host responses after intestinal transplantation. On the study more broadly: Induction with anti-thymocyte globulin, then tacrolimus and steroids for three to four years, was given to all recipients.

The CDR3 totals 13 residues. V lost 2 bases and J 4 bases, leaving 6 bases between the germline ends. Germline CDR1 reads MNHEY; CDR2 reads SMNVEV (reference sequence). The table came from immunoSEQ multiplex PCR; TCRdb's copy has only in-frame clones and leaves some out. The sample contains some 40,000 clones, over 90% of which appear only once. The study, taken as a whole, reports: Ileal or blood samples showed some GvH clones first, and such clones were also found in recipient marrow. HvG clone declines early post-transplant were associated with peak circulating GvH levels.

As regards this clone: Its specificity is unknown.

This receptor was obtained from a human donor who was the organ donor for an intestinal transplant. Sequencing used unstimulated CD8+ T cells sorted from spleen or lymph node cells, obtained before transplant. The chain couples TRBV27 to TRBJ2-1; D unclear. The DNA for the CDR3 is TGTGCCAGCAGTTTAGCCACATACAATGAGCAGTTCTTC. Protein product: CASSLATYNEQFF.